This TCR beta chain was sequenced in a study of T-cell memory formation after mild COVID-19. From the 5' RACE reads, TCRdb called clonotypes with MiXCR, one entry per CDR3 protein. Found here are about 140,000 distinct CDR3 sequences, more than 13% of them singletons; the top ten hold 25% to 30%. This clonotype has just a few counts. Trimming left V 0 bases short and J 7 bases short, with 7 bases between. Germline V gives CDR1 LGHDT, CDR2 YNNKEL (reference sequence). The CDR3 has 13 residues. This sequence originates from an adult woman who had mild COVID-19 (a few samples of this study predate the infection). Cell type and time point are not known. This chain joins TRBV3-1 and TRBJ2-1; D unresolved. The sequenced sample was PBMCs or a T cell subset sorted from them (not recorded which). CDR3 amino acids: CASSQDVSNEQFF. CDR3 coding DNA: TGTGCCAGCAGCCAAGATGTTTCGAATGAGCAGTTCTTC.